This TCR beta chain was retrieved from a study of cytotoxic CD8 clonotypes in ibrutinib-treated CLL (dated by TCRdb to the early 2020s). Study-wide context: The cohort was composed of 11 relapsed/refractory and about 15 treatment-naive patients; IGHV unmutated status was identified in fewer than 18 patients. Partial responses were observed in approximately 24 patients and complete responses in 2; after a median follow-up of roughly 72 months, remission was maintained in approximately 14 patients and progression was observed in around twelve. Samples at response were collected after a median of about 12 months of treatment, with a range of roughly 6 to 36 months. On average, each sample yielded some 250,000 productive templates and around 98,000 productive rearrangements. Of the 90 or so participants in the trial, about 25 had longitudinal samples available. Cryopreserved peripheral blood mononuclear cells were obtained prior to treatment, at the time of response, and at either disease progression or sustained remission.

For TCR beta library preparation, approximately 2 micrograms of genomic DNA was extracted from cryopreserved PBMCs. Longitudinal blood samples from CLL patients on ibrutinib monotherapy underwent high-throughput TCR beta sequencing. The patients took part in an open-label, single-center phase 2 trial of ibrutinib monotherapy. With respect to this clone: Its antigen is unknown. No base qualities exist here, and no much larger clone lies one base off it.

CDR1 SQVTM and CDR2 ANQGSEA were looked up in the germline V gene. Inclusive of the bounding cysteine and phenylalanine, the CDR3 is 15 residues long. The entry retains the CDR3 DNA only, 45 bases that are in frame from base 1. The germline ends are 20 bases apart after V is trimmed by 6 bases and J by 2 bases. Each clonotype received, on average, around 9.6x coverage in deep resolution sequencing performed on a MiSeq, where the target depth lay between 1 in 1 million and 1 in 200,000 T cells. TCR beta libraries were generated with the immunoSEQ hsTCRB Kit. Turning to the authors' computational methods: ImmunoSEQ Data Assistant and ImmunoSEQ Analyzer were used for data analysis, and V, D and J genes were assigned according to IMGT definitions. Clonality, with values ranging from 0 to 1, was calculated as one minus the normalized Shannon entropy of productive rearrangement frequencies. Only overrepresented clonotypes making up at least 0.05% of each patient's repertoire were included in the public clonotype analysis. About a dozen repertoires from age-matched healthy donors, obtained from immuneACCESS, served as clonality controls. TCRdb stores this immuneACCESS table with in-frame sequences only. Part of the clones is absent; in the studies checked, under half of the shortfall reflects unresolved V genes, and no reason is known for the rest. That table furnishes V, J and clone size, whereas the DNA furnished D and trimming. Present in this sample are around 20,000 clones, roughly 80% of which were seen just once. The leading ten clones occupy around 6% of the sample.

Points the paper makes about the study in general: Baseline clonality was found to be higher than that of age-matched healthy donors and was strongly correlated with circulating CD8+ T-cell counts. Public clonotypes were rare and either shrank or stayed stable during treatment, and the rise in clonality at ibrutinib response reflected expansion of private clonotypes. Sustained-remission and progressing patients did not have matched sampling times, and lymph node repertoires were not examined. Clonality increased at ibrutinib response, stayed stable in sustained remission, and fell back toward baseline at progression.

This receptor was identified in a human donor with chronic lymphocytic leukemia. This sample comprised PBMCs, obtained before ibrutinib treatment. The chain was built from TRBV29-1 and TRBJ2-7, with a tentative D call of TRBD1 or TRBD2, each matching 5 bases. In nucleotides, the sequence is TGCAGCGTCGCCTCCCCCCGGGGCCTAACCTACGAGCAGTACTTC. It encodes CSVASPRGLTYEQYF.